The 10 T cell receptor beta chains in this list originate from one sample, sequenced in a study of blood T cell repertoires in COVID-19 (dated by TCRdb to the early 2020s). The method was the immunoSEQ multiplex PCR assay. Here the immuneACCESS table is served through TCRdb, limited to in-frame sequences with V and J called. Missing clones are a known gap in these copies; in checked studies unresolved V genes cover under half, and the rest lacks a known reason. The sample records under 250,000 clones, just over 90% of which are singletons. Around 1.2% of the sample belongs to the ten largest clones. Sequencing used peripheral blood. The receptor set was obtained from a man aged 25 to 40 with acute or convalescent COVID-19.

The chain couples TRBV19 to TRBJ2-2; TRBD2 aligns across 8 bases. The CDR3 has 14 residues. V lost 8 bases and J lost 5; bases outside the gene matches: 7. The germline V gene encodes CDR1 LNHDA and CDR2 SQIVND (reference sequence). The CDR3 DNA reads TGTGCCAGTGCACGGGGGGGCATGACCGGGGAGCTGTTTTTT. This codes for CASARGGMTGELFF.

The chain joins TRBV7-2 to TRBJ2-3; unclear D gene. The CDR3 totals 14 residues. V dropped 0 bases and J dropped 1 base, with 5 bases sitting between them. Germline values: CDR1 SGHTA, CDR2 FQGNSA. CDR3 nucleotides: TGTGCCAGCAGCTTAGCAGTAGGCACAGATACGCAGTATTTT. Its translation: CASSLAVGTDTQYF. The full variable domain, with the rest looked up from reference TRBV7-2 and TRBJ2-3, is GAGVSQSPSNKVTEKGKDVELRCDPISGHTALYWYRQSLGQGLEFLIYFQGNSAPDKSGLPSDRFSAERTGGSVSTLTIQRTQQEDSAVYLCASSLAVGTDTQYFGPGTRLTVL.

V usage is TRBV5-6 and J usage is TRBJ2-7; possibly TRBD1 for D (6 bases). Between the trimmed V and J ends, which lost 3 bases and 7 bases, there was a span of 23 bases. Germline values: CDR1 SGHDT, CDR2 YYEEEE. This CDR3 is built from 16 residues. CDR3 loop: CASSSRDRRTYSEQYF. The CDR3 DNA is TGTGCCAGCAGCTCACGCGACAGGCGAACCTACTCTGAGCAGTACTTC.

This clone was seen only a few times. V is TRBV30 and J is TRBJ2-2; D is unresolved. Per the germline V gene, CDR1 is GTSNPN and CDR2 is SVGIG (reference sequence). V dropped 1 base and J dropped 4 bases, with 10 bases sitting between them. This CDR3 has 14 residues. CDR3 loop: CAWSARGGTGELFF. CDR3 bases: TGTGCCTGGAGTGCGAGAGGCGGCACCGGGGAGCTGTTTTTT. The full variable domain, with the rest looked up from reference TRBV30 and TRBJ2-2, is SQTIHQWPATLVQPVGSPLSLECTVEGTSNPNLYWYRQAAGRGLQLLFYSVGIGQISSEVPQNLSASRPQDRQFILSSKKLLLSDSGFYLCAWSARGGTGELFFGEGSRLTVL.

This clone was seen a single time. The V call is TRBV6-5, the J call TRBJ1-2, with 10 bases lining up with TRBD1. The CDR3 is 14 residues long. J gave up 4 bases and V 9 bases, and 8 bases lay outside the gene matches. CDR1 and CDR2 (germline): MNHEY, SVGAGI. The CDR3 DNA is TGTGCCAGAGGGACAGGGGCGCTCACCTATGGCTACACCTTC. Its protein product is CARGTGALTYGYTF.

The chain is built from TRBV3-1 (or the pseudogene TRBV3-2) and TRBJ1-5, with D hard to call. CDR1 is LGHDT, CDR2 YNNKEL, per germline (reference sequence). V lost 0 bases and J lost 2, with 11 bases in between. The CDR3 sequence is 16 residues long. For the CDR3, the DNA is TGTGCCAGCAGCCAAGATAGGTCGGGAGGCAATCAGCCCCAGCATTTT. Protein: CASSQDRSGGNQPQHF.

The V call is TRBV19, the J call TRBJ1-6; 8 positions match TRBD1. The germline V gene has CDR1 LNHDA and CDR2 SQIVND (reference sequence). The CDR3 runs 14 residues. V lost 10 bases and J lost 7; bases outside the gene matches: 9. CDR3 amino acids: CATKDRAVNSPLHF. CDR3 nucleotides: TGTGCCACCAAGGACAGGGCCGTGAATTCACCCCTCCACTTT.

The chain uses TRBV2 and TRBJ1-6, with 11 positions matching TRBD1. This CDR3 is built from 15 residues. With 10 bases clipped from V and 7 bases from J, the junction kept 9 bases outside the gene matches. Germline values: CDR1 SNHLY, CDR2 FYNNEI. CDR3 nucleotides: TGTGCCACCAAGGGACAGGGGGTACGGAATTCACCCCTCCACTTT. Amino acids: CATKGQGVRNSPLHF. The variable domain in full, with the rest retrieved from reference TRBV2 and TRBJ1-6, is EPEVTQTPSHQVTQMGQEVILRCVPISNHLYFYWYRQILGQKVEFLVSFYNNEISEKSEIFDDQFSVERPDGSNFTLKIRSTKLEDSAMYFCATKGQGVRNSPLHFGNGTRLTVT.

J is TRBJ2-1 and V is TRBV18, with D maybe TRBD2 (5 bases). CDR1 is KGHSH, CDR2 LQKENI, per germline. This CDR3 region has 15 residues. The V and J ends lost 3 bases and 4 bases respectively, with 13 bases between them. The DNA of the CDR3 is TGTGCCAGCTCACCGGAGGTAGCCCTGTACAATGAGCAGTTCTTC. Encoded protein: CASSPEVALYNEQFF.

This clone was seen only a few times. J is TRBJ1-6 and V is TRBV15; D is unresolved. The CDR3 covers 14 residues. V lost 0 bases and J 7 bases, leaving 7 bases between the germline ends. CDR1 and CDR2 from the germline V gene are LNHNV and YYDKDF (reference sequence). The CDR3 sequence is CATSRDHRNSPLHF. CDR3 DNA sequence: TGTGCCACCAGCAGAGATCACCGGAATTCACCCCTCCACTTT.